This TCR beta chain emerged from a study of cytomegalovirus exposure and HLA in healthy donors. Study at large: Unique TCRs numbering some 77 million, obtained from HLA-typed donors, made up an early data release.

Whereas donors were nominally healthy upon sampling, unrecorded immune exposures were probable. The ends lost 4 bases at V and 3 bases at J; junction bases unmatched: 8. The CDR3 covers 15 residues. Per germline, CDR1 SGHTA and CDR2 FQGNSA. A remark on this clone: Its antigen is not identified.

Findings and caveats of the study: Cytomegalovirus status, reportedly, was diagnosed with high specificity and sensitivity by the classifier. Sequencing had likely introduced a cluster of highly shared sequence variants as an artifact.

This PCR relied on a set of 60 Vbeta primers and 13 Jbeta primers. This table comes from immunoSEQ multiplex PCR, and its TCRdb copy is limited to in-frame clones, with some not included. The table shows about 160,000 clones, with less than 85% occurring only once. The sequence was obtained from a male donor in good health and CMV-seronegative. The V call is TRBV7-2, the J call TRBJ2-7; 8 positions agree with TRBD2. Source material: PBMCs. CDR3 DNA sequence: TGTGCCAGCAGCTCCCCCCCCGGGGGGGACTACGAGCAGTACTTC. Its protein product is CASSSPPGGDYEQYF.